A selection of T cell receptor beta chains follows, all from one sample in a study of blood T cell repertoires in COVID-19. TCRdb keeps only in-frame clones here, not all; method: immunoSEQ multiplex PCR. The sample yields about 170,000 clones, about nine tenths seen once. Sequenced input: peripheral blood. The receptor set was obtained from a man between 65 and 80 years old with acute or convalescent COVID-19. Each CDR3 is given with its conserved first and last residue. Fields, in order: clone size, J gene, D gene, V gene, CDR3 protein, CDR3 DNA. The D gene is left open where the match is weak. Clone size is shown for a subset of rows, as once, few, many or a class of expanded clone.

clone size: NA
J gene: TRBJ2-3
D gene: NA
V gene: TRBV4-1
CDR3 protein: CASSQAPPDTQYF
CDR3 DNA: TGCGCCAGCAGCCAAGCCCCTCCAGATACGCAGTATTTT

clone size: few
J gene: TRBJ2-7
D gene: TRBD1
V gene: TRBV18
CDR3 protein: CASSTRTGLGYEQYF
CDR3 DNA: TGTGCCAGCTCAACGCGGACAGGGTTGGGCTACGAGCAGTACTTC

clone size: NA
J gene: TRBJ1-6
D gene: NA
V gene: TRBV21-1
CDR3 protein: CASSKRRGPHETPLHF
CDR3 DNA: TGTGCCAGCAGCAAACGGAGGGGCCCGCATGAGACACCCCTCCACTTT

clone size: NA
J gene: TRBJ2-6
D gene: TRBD2
V gene: TRBV7-6
CDR3 protein: CASSEERGRRSPGANVLTF
CDR3 DNA: TGTGCCAGCAGCGAGGAGCGGGGGAGGAGGTCCCCTGGGGCCAACGTCCTGACTTTC

clone size: NA
J gene: TRBJ2-3
D gene: NA
V gene: TRBV11-2
CDR3 protein: CASSPRQVEDTQYF
CDR3 DNA: TGTGCCAGCAGCCCAAGACAGGTCGAGGATACGCAGTATTTT

clone size: NA
J gene: TRBJ2-1
D gene: TRBD1
V gene: TRBV10-3
CDR3 protein: CAIIGTGAYNEQFF
CDR3 DNA: TGTGCCATCATTGGGACAGGAGCTTACAATGAGCAGTTCTTC

clone size: NA
J gene: TRBJ2-5
D gene: NA
V gene: TRBV11-2
CDR3 protein: CASNPGAAEQRETQYF
CDR3 DNA: TGTGCCAGCAACCCAGGGGCGGCGGAGCAAAGAGAGACCCAGTACTTC

clone size: NA
J gene: TRBJ2-2
D gene: NA
V gene: TRBV11-2
CDR3 protein: CASSLKRSGELFF
CDR3 DNA: TGTGCCAGCAGCTTAAAGAGGTCCGGGGAGCTGTTTTTT

clone size: NA
J gene: TRBJ1-6
D gene: TRBD1
V gene: TRBV5-1
CDR3 protein: CASSLETQGLSPLHF
CDR3 DNA: TGCGCCAGCAGCTTGGAAACACAGGGGCTTTCACCCCTCCACTTT

clone size: NA
J gene: TRBJ1-2
D gene: TRBD1
V gene: TRBV6-5
CDR3 protein: CASSRDRGVYGYTF
CDR3 DNA: TGTGCCAGCAGTCGGGACAGGGGGGTCTATGGCTACACCTTC

clone size: once
J gene: TRBJ2-7
D gene: NA
V gene: TRBV28
CDR3 protein: CATRGSPYEQYF
CDR3 DNA: TGTGCCACCCGGGGGTCCCCCTACGAGCAGTACTTC

clone size: NA
J gene: TRBJ1-2
D gene: NA
V gene: TRBV18
CDR3 protein: CASSRVGQTTNEYGYTF
CDR3 DNA: TGTGCCAGCTCACGGGTGGGGCAAACCACGAACGAATATGGCTACACCTTC

clone size: NA
J gene: TRBJ1-2
D gene: NA
V gene: TRBV6-1
CDR3 protein: CASSERQGYSYGYTF
CDR3 DNA: TGTGCCAGCAGTGAAAGGCAGGGGTATAGCTATGGCTACACCTTC

clone size: NA
J gene: TRBJ2-7
D gene: TRBD2
V gene: TRBV13
CDR3 protein: CASSSGLAGGYEQYF
CDR3 DNA: TGTGCCAGCAGCTCGGGACTAGCGGGAGGGTACGAGCAGTACTTC

clone size: NA
J gene: TRBJ2-7
D gene: TRBD2
V gene: TRBV5-1
CDR3 protein: CASSLTGTSGSSGQYF
CDR3 DNA: TGCGCCAGCAGCTTGACCGGGACTAGCGGGAGCTCGGGGCAGTACTTC

clone size: once
J gene: TRBJ2-7
D gene: NA
V gene: TRBV5-6
CDR3 protein: CASSLDRSSYEQYF
CDR3 DNA: TGTGCCAGCAGCTTGGACAGGTCGTCCTACGAGCAGTACTTC

clone size: NA
J gene: TRBJ1-2
D gene: NA
V gene: TRBV3-1/TRBV3-2
CDR3 protein: CASSLSSLYGYTF
CDR3 DNA: TGTGCCAGCAGCCTTTCGTCCCTCTATGGCTACACCTTC

clone size: NA
J gene: TRBJ2-2
D gene: NA
V gene: TRBV5-1
CDR3 protein: CASNGGLTGELFF
CDR3 DNA: TGCGCCAGCAACGGGGGTTTGACCGGGGAGCTGTTTTTT

clone size: NA
J gene: TRBJ1-2
D gene: NA
V gene: TRBV5-1
CDR3 protein: CASSLEGPRGVGYTF
CDR3 DNA: TGCGCCAGCAGCTTGGAAGGCCCTCGGGGGGTTGGCTACACCTTC

clone size: NA
J gene: TRBJ1-1
D gene: TRBD1
V gene: TRBV7-9
CDR3 protein: CASSLEGAETEAFF
CDR3 DNA: TGTGCCAGCAGCTTAGAGGGGGCGGAGACTGAAGCTTTCTTT

clone size: NA
J gene: TRBJ1-1
D gene: NA
V gene: TRBV5-1
CDR3 protein: CASSLGHSTENTEAFF
CDR3 DNA: TGCGCCAGCAGCTTGGGGCATTCAACAGAGAACACTGAAGCTTTCTTT

clone size: NA
J gene: TRBJ1-4
D gene: TRBD1
V gene: TRBV29-1
CDR3 protein: CSVETGQGSEKLFF
CDR3 DNA: TGCAGCGTTGAAACCGGACAGGGTAGTGAAAAACTGTTTTTT

clone size: once
J gene: TRBJ2-1
D gene: NA
V gene: TRBV30
CDR3 protein: CAWSWGDNNEQFF
CDR3 DNA: TGTGCCTGGAGTTGGGGGGATAACAATGAGCAGTTCTTC

clone size: NA
J gene: TRBJ1-3
D gene: NA
V gene: TRBV2
CDR3 protein: CASSDPRSGNTIYF
CDR3 DNA: TGTGCCAGCAGTGACCCCCGCTCTGGAAACACCATATATTTT

clone size: NA
J gene: TRBJ2-1
D gene: TRBD2
V gene: TRBV3-1/TRBV3-2
CDR3 protein: CASSQESGGGRYNEQFF
CDR3 DNA: TGTGCCAGCAGCCAAGAATCGGGCGGGGGAAGGTACAATGAGCAGTTCTTC

clone size: NA
J gene: TRBJ2-5
D gene: NA
V gene: TRBV4-1
CDR3 protein: CASSRPDGRETQYF
CDR3 DNA: TGCGCCAGCAGCCGTCCTGATGGCCGAGAGACCCAGTACTTC

clone size: NA
J gene: TRBJ1-1
D gene: TRBD1
V gene: TRBV6-2/TRBV6-3
CDR3 protein: CASSYYPQGDRAEAFF
CDR3 DNA: TGTGCCAGCAGTTATTATCCACAGGGGGATAGAGCTGAAGCTTTCTTT

clone size: NA
J gene: TRBJ2-3
D gene: NA
V gene: TRBV18
CDR3 protein: CASSRQQGTDTQYF
CDR3 DNA: TGTGCCAGCTCACGACAGCAAGGCACAGATACGCAGTATTTT

clone size: NA
J gene: TRBJ2-7
D gene: TRBD2
V gene: TRBV28
CDR3 protein: CASSTGLAGNEQYF
CDR3 DNA: TGTGCCAGCAGTACAGGGCTAGCGGGAAACGAGCAGTACTTC